The next 7 T cell receptor beta chains were all read from a single sample in a study of cytomegalovirus exposure and HLA in healthy donors. The PCR had 60 Vbeta and 13 Jbeta primers. Produced via immunoSEQ multiplex PCR; TCRdb's table is partial and in-frame only. The profile covers about 200,000 clones, with 65% to 90% appearing a single time and around 0.34% taken by the ten largest. Sequences were obtained from PBMCs. The receptor source for this set is a woman in her thirties in good health and CMV-seronegative.

The V gene is TRBV5-1, the J gene TRBJ2-7; 7 bases fit TRBD2. The CDR3 extends over 18 amino acids. Germline CDR1 and CDR2: SGHRS and YFSETQ. The V segment lost 0 bases and the J segment 2 bases; nucleotides outside the gene matches: 14. CDR3 region: CASSLAGWGGQGAYEQYF. The CDR3 nucleotides are TGCGCCAGCAGCTTGGCCGGTTGGGGAGGGCAGGGTGCCTACGAGCAGTACTTC.

The chain has TRBV2 and TRBJ2-7; possibly TRBD1 for D (5 bases). Looked up from germline, CDR1 is SNHLY and CDR2 is FYNNEI. The CDR3 has 14 amino acids. Trimming pared 3 bases from V and 3 bases from J, leaving 12 bases between. The CDR3 nucleotides are TGTGCCAGCAGTGACCGCTTACAGGTCTACGAGCAGTACTTC. As protein: CASSDRLQVYEQYF.

The V and J genes are TRBV5-1 and TRBJ2-1, with 10 bases that match TRBD1. CDR1 is SGHRS, CDR2 YFSETQ, per germline. V shed 2 bases, J shed 5 bases, and the junction held 7 bases outside the gene matches. The CDR3 runs to 16 residues. The CDR3 region is CASSFRGGQGHNEQFF. The CDR3 region has the DNA TGCGCCAGCAGCTTCCGGGGGGGACAGGGGCACAATGAGCAGTTCTTC. The whole variable domain, remainder taken from reference TRBV5-1 and TRBJ2-1, is KAGVTQTPRYLIKTRGQQVTLSCSPISGHRSVSWYQQTPGQGLQFLFEYFSETQRNKGNFPGRFSGRQFSNSRSEMNVSTLELGDSALYLCASSFRGGQGHNEQFFGPGTRLTVL.

The chain carries TRBV29-1 and TRBJ2-7, with no clear D. Trimming removed 1 base from V and 0 bases from J, with 4 bases in between. Per the germline V gene, CDR1 is SQVTM and CDR2 is ANQGSEA. The length of the CDR3 is 12 residues. In DNA, the CDR3 is TGCAGCGTTGAAGGTAGCTCCTACGAGCAGTACTTC. Protein sequence: CSVEGSSYEQYF.

The chain couples TRBV5-1 to TRBJ1-1; D is unresolved. Germline CDR1 SGHRS, CDR2 YFSETQ. The CDR3 length is 14 residues. V was pared by 4 bases and J by 2 bases, with 12 bases between. CDR3 sequence: CASSPGHGNTEAFF. CDR3 DNA sequence: TGCGCCAGCAGCCCTGGGCACGGAAACACTGAAGCTTTCTTT.

This chain links TRBV4-1 with TRBJ1-1; 7 bases are shared with TRBD1. J lost 0 bases, V lost 4 bases, and 8 bases had no gene match. This CDR3 contains 16 residues. Germline CDR1 is MGHRA and CDR2 is YSYEKL. The CDR3 DNA follows: TGCGCCAGCAGCCCCCGACAGGGCGGAATGAACACTGAAGCTTTCTTT. Amino acid sequence: CASSPRQGGMNTEAFF.

The rearrangement joins TRBV27 to TRBJ1-2; the match to TRBD1 covers 7 bases. Germline trimming cut 1 base from V and 4 bases from J; bases unmatched to any gene: 3. This CDR3 has 14 residues. CDR1 is MNHEY and CDR2 is SMNVEV in the germline V gene (reference sequence). This CDR3 reads CASSLFGDSYGYTF. CDR3 sequence (DNA): TGTGCCAGCAGTTTATTCGGGGACAGCTATGGCTACACCTTC.